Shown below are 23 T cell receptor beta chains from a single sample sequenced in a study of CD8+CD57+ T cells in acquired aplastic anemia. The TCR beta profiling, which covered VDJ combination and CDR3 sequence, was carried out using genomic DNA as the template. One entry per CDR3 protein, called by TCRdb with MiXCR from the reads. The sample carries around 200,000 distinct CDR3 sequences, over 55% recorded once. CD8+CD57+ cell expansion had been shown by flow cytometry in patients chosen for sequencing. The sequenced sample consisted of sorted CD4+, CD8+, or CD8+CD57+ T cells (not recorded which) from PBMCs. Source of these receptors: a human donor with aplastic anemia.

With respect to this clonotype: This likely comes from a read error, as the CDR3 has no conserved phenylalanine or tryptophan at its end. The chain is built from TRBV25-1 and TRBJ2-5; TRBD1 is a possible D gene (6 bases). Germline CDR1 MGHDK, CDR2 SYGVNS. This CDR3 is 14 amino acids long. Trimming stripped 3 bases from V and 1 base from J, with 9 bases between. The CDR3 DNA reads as TGTGCCAGCAGTGATTTGGACAGCCAAGAGACCCAGTACCTC. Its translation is CASSDLDSQETQYL.

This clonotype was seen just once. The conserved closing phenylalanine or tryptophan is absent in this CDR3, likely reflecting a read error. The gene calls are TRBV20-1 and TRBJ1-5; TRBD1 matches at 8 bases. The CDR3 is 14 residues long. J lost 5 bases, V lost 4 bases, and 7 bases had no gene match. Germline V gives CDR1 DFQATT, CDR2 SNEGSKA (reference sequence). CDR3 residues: CSAIQGAADQPQHC. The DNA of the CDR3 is TGCAGTGCTATCCAGGGGGCTGCGGATCAGCCCCAGCATTGT.

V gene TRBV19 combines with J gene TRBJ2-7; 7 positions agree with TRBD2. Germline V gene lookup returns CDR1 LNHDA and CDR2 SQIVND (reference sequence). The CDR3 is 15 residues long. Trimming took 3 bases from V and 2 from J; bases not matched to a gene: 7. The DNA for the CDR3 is TGTGCCAGTAGTATGAAGCGGGGTTCCCCCTACGAGCAGTACTTC. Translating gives CASSMKRGSPYEQYF. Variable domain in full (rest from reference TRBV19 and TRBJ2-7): DGGITQSPKYLFRKEGQNVTLSCEQNLNHDAMYWYRQDPGQGLRLIYYSQIVNDFQKGDIAEGYSVSREKKESFPLTVTSAQKNPTAFYLCASSMKRGSPYEQYFGPGTRLTVT.

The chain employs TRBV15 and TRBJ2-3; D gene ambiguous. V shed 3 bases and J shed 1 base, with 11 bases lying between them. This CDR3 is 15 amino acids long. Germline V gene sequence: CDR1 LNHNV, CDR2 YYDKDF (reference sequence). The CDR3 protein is CATSSHLGGTDTQYF. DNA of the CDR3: TGTGCCACCAGCAGCCACTTAGGAGGCACAGATACGCAGTATTTT.

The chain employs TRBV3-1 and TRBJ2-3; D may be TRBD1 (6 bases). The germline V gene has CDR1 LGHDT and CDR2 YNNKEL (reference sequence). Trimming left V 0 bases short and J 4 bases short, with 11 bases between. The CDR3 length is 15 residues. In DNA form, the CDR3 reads TGTGCCAGCAGCCAAGAGGGGGCCGGTGCAGATACGCAGTATTTT. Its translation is CASSQEGAGADTQYF.

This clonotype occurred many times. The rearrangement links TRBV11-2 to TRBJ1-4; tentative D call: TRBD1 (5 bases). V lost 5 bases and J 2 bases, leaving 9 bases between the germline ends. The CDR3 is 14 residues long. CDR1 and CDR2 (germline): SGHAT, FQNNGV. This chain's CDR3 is CASSATATNEKLFF. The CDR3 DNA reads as TGTGCCAGCAGCGCGACAGCCACTAATGAAAAACTGTTTTTT.

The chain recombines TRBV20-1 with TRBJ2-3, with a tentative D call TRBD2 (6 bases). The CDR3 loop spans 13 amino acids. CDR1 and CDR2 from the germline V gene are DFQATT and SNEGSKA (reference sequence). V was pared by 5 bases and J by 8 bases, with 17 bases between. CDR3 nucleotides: TGCAGTGCTGGAGTGGCGGGGCAGGTTACGCAGTATTTT. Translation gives CSAGVAGQVTQYF.

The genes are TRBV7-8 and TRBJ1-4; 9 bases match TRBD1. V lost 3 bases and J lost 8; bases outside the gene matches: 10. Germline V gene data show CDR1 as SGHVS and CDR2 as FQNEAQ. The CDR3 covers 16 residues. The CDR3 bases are TGTGCCAGCAGCTTGGGGATACAGGGGGCAAGGGAAAAACTGTTTTTT. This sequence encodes CASSLGIQGAREKLFF.

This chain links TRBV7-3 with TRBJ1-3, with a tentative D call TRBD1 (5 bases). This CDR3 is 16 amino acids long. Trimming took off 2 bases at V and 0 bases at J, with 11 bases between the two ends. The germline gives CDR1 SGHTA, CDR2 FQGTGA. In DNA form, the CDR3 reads TGTGCCAGCAGCTTAGTAGACAGAACCTCTGGAAACACCATATATTTT. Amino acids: CASSLVDRTSGNTIYF.

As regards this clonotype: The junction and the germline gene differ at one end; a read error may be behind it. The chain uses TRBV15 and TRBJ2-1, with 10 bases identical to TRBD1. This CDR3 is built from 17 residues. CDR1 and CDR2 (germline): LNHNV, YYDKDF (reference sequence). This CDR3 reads CTTSSSRSGQGSNEQFF. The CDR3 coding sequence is TGCACCACCAGCAGCTCCAGGTCGGGACAGGGGTCGAATGAACAGTTCTTC. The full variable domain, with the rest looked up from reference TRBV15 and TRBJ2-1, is DAMVIQNPRYQVTQFGKPVTLSCSQTLNHNVMYWYQQKSSQAPKLLFHYYDKDFNNEADTPDNFQSRRPNTSFCFLDIRSPGLGDTAMYLCTTSSSRSGQGSNEQFFGPGTRLTVL.

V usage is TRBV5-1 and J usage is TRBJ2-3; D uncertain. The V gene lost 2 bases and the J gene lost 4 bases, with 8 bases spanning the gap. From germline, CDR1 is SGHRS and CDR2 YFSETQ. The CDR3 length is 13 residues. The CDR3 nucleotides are TGCGCCAGCAGCTTTCAGTACCCAGATACGCAGTATTTT. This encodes CASSFQYPDTQYF.

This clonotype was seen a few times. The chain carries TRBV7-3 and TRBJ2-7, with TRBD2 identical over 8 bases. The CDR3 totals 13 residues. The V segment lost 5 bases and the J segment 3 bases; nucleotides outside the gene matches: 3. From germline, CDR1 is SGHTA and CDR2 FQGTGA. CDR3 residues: CASSKGTSYEQYF. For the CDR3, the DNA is TGTGCCAGCAGCAAGGGGACTAGCTACGAGCAGTACTTC.

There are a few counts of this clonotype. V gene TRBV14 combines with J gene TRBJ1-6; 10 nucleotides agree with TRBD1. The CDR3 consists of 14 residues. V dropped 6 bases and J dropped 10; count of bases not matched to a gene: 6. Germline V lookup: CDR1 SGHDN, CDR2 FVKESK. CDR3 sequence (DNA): TGTGCCAGCAGGGGACAGGGGAGAGGGTCACCCCTCCACTTT. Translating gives CASRGQGRGSPLHF.

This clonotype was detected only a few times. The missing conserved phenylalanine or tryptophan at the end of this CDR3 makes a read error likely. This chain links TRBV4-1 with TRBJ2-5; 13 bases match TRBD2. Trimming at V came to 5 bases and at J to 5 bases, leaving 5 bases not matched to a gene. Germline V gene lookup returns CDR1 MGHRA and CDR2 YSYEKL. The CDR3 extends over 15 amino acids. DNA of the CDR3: TGCGCCAGCAGCGGACTAGCGGGGGATCCGGAGACCCAGTACCTC. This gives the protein CASSGLAGDPETQYL.

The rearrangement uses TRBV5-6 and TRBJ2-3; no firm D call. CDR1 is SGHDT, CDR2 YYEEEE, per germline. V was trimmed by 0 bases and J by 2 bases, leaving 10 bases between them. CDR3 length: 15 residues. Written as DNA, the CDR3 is TGTGCCAGCAGCTTGGTTGGCCGCGTCACAGATACGCAGTATTTT. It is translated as CASSLVGRVTDTQYF.

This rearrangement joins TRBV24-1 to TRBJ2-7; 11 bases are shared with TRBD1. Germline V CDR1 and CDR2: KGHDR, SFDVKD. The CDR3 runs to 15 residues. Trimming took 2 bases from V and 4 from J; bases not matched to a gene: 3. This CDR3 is CATSDSGTGGYEQYF. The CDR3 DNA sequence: TGTGCCACCAGTGATTCCGGGACAGGGGGGTACGAGCAGTACTTC.

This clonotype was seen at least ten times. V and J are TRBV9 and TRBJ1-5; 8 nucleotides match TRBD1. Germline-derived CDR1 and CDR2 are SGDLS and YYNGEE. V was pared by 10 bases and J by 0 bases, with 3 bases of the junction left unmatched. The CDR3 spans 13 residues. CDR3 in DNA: TGTGCCGGGACAGGTGATAGCAATCAGCCCCAGCATTTT. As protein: CAGTGDSNQPQHF.

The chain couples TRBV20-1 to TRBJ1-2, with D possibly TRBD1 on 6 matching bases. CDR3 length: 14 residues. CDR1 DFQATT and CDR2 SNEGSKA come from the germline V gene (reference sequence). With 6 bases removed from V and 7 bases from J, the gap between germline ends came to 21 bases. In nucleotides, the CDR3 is TGCAGTGCGATGACCGGGACAAGTACTGGTGGCTACACCTTC. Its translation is CSAMTGTSTGGYTF.

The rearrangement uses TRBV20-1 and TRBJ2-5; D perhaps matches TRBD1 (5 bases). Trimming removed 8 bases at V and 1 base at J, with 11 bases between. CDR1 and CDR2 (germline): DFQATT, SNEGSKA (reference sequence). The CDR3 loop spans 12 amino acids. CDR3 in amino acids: CSISQGQETQYF. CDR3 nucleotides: TGCAGTATAAGCCAGGGCCAAGAGACCCAGTACTTC.

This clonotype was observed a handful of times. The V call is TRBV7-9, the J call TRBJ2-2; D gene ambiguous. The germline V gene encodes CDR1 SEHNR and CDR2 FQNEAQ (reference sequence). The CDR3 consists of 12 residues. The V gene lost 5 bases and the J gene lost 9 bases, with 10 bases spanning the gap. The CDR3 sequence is CASSLISRELFF. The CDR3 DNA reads TGTGCCAGCAGCCTCATATCCAGGGAGCTGTTTTTT. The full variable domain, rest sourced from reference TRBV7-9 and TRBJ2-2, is DTGVSQNPRHKITKRGQNVTFRCDPISEHNRLYWYRQTLGQGPEFLTYFQNEAQLEKSRLLSDRFSAERPKGSFSTLEIQRTEQGDSAMYLCASSLISRELFFGEGSRLTVL.

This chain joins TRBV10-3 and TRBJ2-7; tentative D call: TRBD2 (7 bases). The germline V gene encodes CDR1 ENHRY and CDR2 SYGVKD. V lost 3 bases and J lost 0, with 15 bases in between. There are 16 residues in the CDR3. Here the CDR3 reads CAISDNAGASSYEQYF. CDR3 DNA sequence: TGTGCCATCAGTGATAATGCGGGGGCAAGCTCCTACGAGCAGTACTTC.

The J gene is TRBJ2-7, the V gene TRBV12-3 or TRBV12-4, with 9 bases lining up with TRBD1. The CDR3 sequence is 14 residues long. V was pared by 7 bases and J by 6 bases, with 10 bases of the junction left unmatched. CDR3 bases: TGTGCCAGCAAGGGGGACAGGGCCCACGGCGAGCAGTACTTC. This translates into CASKGDRAHGEQYF.

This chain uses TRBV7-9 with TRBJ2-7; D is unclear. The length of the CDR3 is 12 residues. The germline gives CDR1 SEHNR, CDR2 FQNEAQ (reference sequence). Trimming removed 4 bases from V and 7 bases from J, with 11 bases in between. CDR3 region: CASSSLGLEQYF. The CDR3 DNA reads TGTGCCAGCAGCTCCCTCGGTTTGGAGCAGTACTTC.